Below, 8 T cell receptor beta chains from the same sample are listed, as sequenced in a study of T-cell memory formation after mild COVID-19. MiXCR, run by TCRdb on the 5' RACE reads, gives a single entry per CDR3 protein. This sample has more than 150,000 distinct CDR3 sequences, with less than 20% found just once. The sequenced sample consisted of PBMCs or a T cell subset sorted from them (not recorded which). The receptors originated from a man aged 18 to 30 who had mild COVID-19 (a few samples of this study predate the infection). Cell type and time point are not known.

This clonotype turned up a few times. V is TRBV20-1 and J is TRBJ2-5, with 8 bases matching TRBD2. J lost 11 bases, V lost 0 bases, and 11 bases had no gene match. The CDR3 extends over 14 amino acids. CDR1 is DFQATT and CDR2 is SNEGSKA in the germline V gene (reference sequence). DNA of the CDR3: TGCAGTGCTAGAGATTCAGGGCGGGGGGCCAATCAGTACTTC. Protein sequence: CSARDSGRGANQYF.

This clonotype was counted between two and nine times. The chain uses TRBV5-1 and TRBJ1-2; D may be TRBD1 (6 bases). The length of the CDR3 is 14 residues. Trimming removed 4 bases at V and 0 bases at J, with 10 bases between. Germline CDR1 reads SGHRS; CDR2 reads YFSETQ. CDR3 DNA sequence: TGCGCCAGCAGCGTGGACAGCACTAACTATGGCTACACCTTC. Translating it yields CASSVDSTNYGYTF.

This chain connects TRBV9 to TRBJ2-3, with 7 bases that match TRBD1. Losses at the gene ends were 1 base for V and 3 bases for J; bases not matched to a gene: 8. Germline loops: CDR1 SGDLS, CDR2 YYNGEE. The CDR3 is 16 residues long. Here the CDR3 reads CASSVQQGWGTDTQYF. The DNA for the CDR3 is TGTGCCAGCAGCGTACAACAGGGGTGGGGGACAGATACGCAGTATTTT.

This clonotype has only a few counts. The rearrangement links TRBV20-1 to TRBJ2-5, with D unresolved. The CDR3 has 13 amino acids. The germline V gene has CDR1 DFQATT and CDR2 SNEGSKA (reference sequence). The V end was cut by 5 bases, the J end by 4 bases, with 14 bases between. This CDR3 reads CSAPLSGLETQYF. The DNA of the CDR3 is TGCAGTGCTCCGCTTTCGGGTCTAGAGACCCAGTACTTC.

This clonotype was counted many times. J is TRBJ1-6 and V is TRBV7-2, with no clear D. The CDR3 consists of 14 residues. V was pared by 3 bases and J by 9 bases, with 12 bases between. Per germline, CDR1 SGHTA and CDR2 FQGNSA. The CDR3 reads CASSFQGFFSPLHF. In DNA, the CDR3 is TGTGCCAGCAGCTTTCAAGGGTTCTTTTCACCCCTCCACTTT.

As concerns this clonotype: At one of its ends the junction is not consistent with the germline gene, which may arise from a read error. J is TRBJ2-3 and V is TRBV7-2; D perhaps matches TRBD2 (7 bases). Germline-derived CDR1 and CDR2 are SGHTA and FQGNSA. This CDR3 has 16 amino acids. The CDR3 here is CASSATRGARTATQYF. The DNA of the CDR3 is TGTGCCAGCAGCGCGACACGGGGGGCCCGCACAGCTACGCAGTATTTT.

The chain joins TRBV7-3 to TRBJ2-1; D is uncertain. The germline V gene encodes CDR1 SGHTA and CDR2 FQGTGA. Trimming took off 4 bases at V and 4 bases at J, with 11 bases between the two ends. CDR3 length: 14 amino acids. DNA for the CDR3: TGTGCCAGCAGCTCCGGAAGGGATTACAATGAGCAGTTCTTC. The encoded protein is CASSSGRDYNEQFF. Supplemented by reference TRBV7-3 and TRBJ2-1, the full variable domain reads GAGVSQTPSNKVTEKGKYVELRCDPISGHTALYWYRQSLGQGPEFLIYFQGTGAADDSGLPNDRFFAVRPEGSVSTLKIQRTERGDSAVYLCASSSGRDYNEQFFGPGTRLTVL.

The chain joins TRBV19 to TRBJ2-1; D is uncertain. Germline lookup yields CDR1 LNHDA and CDR2 SQIVND (reference sequence). V lost 8 bases to trimming and J lost 8 bases, with 7 bases between them. This CDR3 comprises 10 residues. The CDR3 DNA follows: TGTGCCAGTGGGTGGCATGAGCAGTTCTTC. Translating it yields CASGWHEQFF.